The 15 T cell receptor beta chains presented below share a single source sample, sequenced in a study of blood T cell repertoires in COVID-19. Clones were sequenced by immunoSEQ multiplex PCR, and TCRdb holds only the in-frame ones, with some missing. The sample lists around 20,000 clones, approximately 90% seen once, with less than 20% in the top ten. Input material: peripheral blood. All receptors come from a man aged 65-85 years with acute or convalescent COVID-19.

The sample holds one count of this clone. The chain has TRBV11-2 and TRBJ2-2; D perhaps matches TRBD2 (6 bases). Per the germline V gene, CDR1 is SGHAT and CDR2 is FQNNGV. V was pared by 5 bases and J by 1 base, with 11 bases between. CDR3 length: 15 amino acids. In DNA, the CDR3 is TGTGCCAGCAGCCCCCTAGCGATGAACACCGGGGAGCTGTTTTTT. Its protein is CASSPLAMNTGELFF.

The chain combines TRBV19 with TRBJ1-5; tentative D call: TRBD1 (5 bases). V gave up 1 base and J gave up 2 bases, with 12 bases separating them. The germline V gene encodes CDR1 LNHDA and CDR2 SQIVND (reference sequence). The length of the CDR3 is 16 residues. CDR3 in DNA: TGTGCCAGTAGTATAGCTCGGACACTACGCAATCAGCCCCAGCATTTT. This gives the protein CASSIARTLRNQPQHF.

The V gene is TRBV27, the J gene TRBJ2-7; the D gene is possibly TRBD1 (6 bases). CDR3 length equals 15 residues. Germline values: CDR1 MNHEY, CDR2 SMNVEV (reference sequence). The V gene lost 5 bases and the J gene lost 0 bases, with 14 bases spanning the gap. The CDR3: CASSKGQGSSYEQYF. The CDR3 DNA follows: TGTGCCAGCAGTAAGGGACAAGGGAGCTCCTACGAGCAGTACTTC.

The chain joins TRBV24-1 to TRBJ2-1, with 8 bases aligning to TRBD2. The J segment lost 1 base and the V segment lost 4 bases, leaving 5 bases of the junction unmatched. Per the germline V gene, CDR1 is KGHDR and CDR2 is SFDVKD. This CDR3 spans 16 amino acids. The CDR3 region is CATSDRTSRSYNEQFF. For the CDR3, the DNA is TGTGCCACCAGTGACCGGACTAGCCGTTCCTACAATGAGCAGTTCTTC.

The genes are TRBV6-2 or TRBV6-3 and TRBJ2-2; D remains ambiguous. Germline V gene data show CDR1 as MNHEY and CDR2 as SVGEGT. This CDR3 has 16 residues. V was pared by 4 bases and J by 0 bases, with 12 bases between. The CDR3 DNA is TGTGCCAGCAGTTCGACAAGTTTTTCGAACACCGGGGAGCTGTTTTTT. It translates to CASSSTSFSNTGELFF.

The chain has TRBV28 and TRBJ2-7, with D possibly being TRBD2 (7 bases). The CDR3 loop spans 16 amino acids. CDR1 is MDHEN and CDR2 is SYDVKM in the germline V gene. Between the trimmed V and J ends, which lost 1 base and 4 bases, there was a span of 17 bases. In nucleotides, the CDR3 is TGTGCCAGCAGTTTATTCGGGGGCGGGAGAAGTTACGAGCAGTACTTC. Protein: CASSLFGGGRSYEQYF.

The rearrangement joins TRBV9 to TRBJ1-3; tentatively, D is TRBD1 (5 bases). CDR1 is SGDLS, CDR2 YYNGEE, per germline. V was trimmed by 0 bases and J by 1 base, leaving 14 bases between them. The CDR3 has 17 residues. CDR3 bases: TGTGCCAGCAGCGTAGGGGCTACAGGTCGTTCTGGAAACACCATATATTTT. Amino acid sequence: CASSVGATGRSGNTIYF.

The genes are TRBV18 and TRBJ2-2; possible D gene TRBD2, 6 bases. V lost 3 bases and J 6 bases, leaving 14 bases between the germline ends. Germline V gene sequence: CDR1 KGHSH, CDR2 LQKENI. The CDR3 extends over 15 amino acids. The CDR3 region is CASSPRGSGAGELFF. The DNA for the CDR3 is TGTGCCAGCTCACCTCGGGGGTCTGGCGCCGGGGAGCTGTTTTTT.

The CDR3, as DNA: TGTGCCAGCAGCTTAACGGGAGCGATCTCCTACAATGAGCAGTTCTTC. This gives the protein CASSLTGAISYNEQFF. The genes are TRBV7-3 and TRBJ2-1; D is possibly TRBD2 (5 bases). The V gene's germline CDR1 is SGHTA and CDR2 FQGTGA. The CDR3 spans 16 residues. The V and J ends lost 0 bases and 0 bases respectively, with 9 bases between them.

The chain is built from TRBV4-3 and TRBJ2-5; D is unclear. Germline V gene data show CDR1 as LGHNA and CDR2 as YSLEER. This CDR3 spans 15 amino acids. The V and J ends lost 2 bases and 5 bases respectively, with 15 bases between them. CDR3 DNA sequence: TGCGCCAGCAGCCAACGCAGTATCCCAGGCGAGACCCAGTACTTC. It yields the protein CASSQRSIPGETQYF.

The chain joins TRBV28 to TRBJ1-1, with a tentative D call TRBD1 (6 bases). This CDR3 spans 15 amino acids. V lost 6 bases to trimming and J lost 3 bases, with 17 bases between them. Germline CDR1 MDHEN, CDR2 SYDVKM. The CDR3 region is CASSPPDRSYTEAFF. As DNA, the CDR3 is TGTGCCAGCAGCCCCCCCGACAGGTCCTACACTGAAGCTTTCTTT.

This chain connects TRBV7-5 to TRBJ1-5; the D call of TRBD1 is as the table states it, not checked on the DNA. TRBV7-5 is a listed pseudogene. The CDR3 is made up of 11 amino acids. The CDR3 DNA reads TGTGCCAAACAGGGGTGGGAACCCCAGCATTTT. It encodes CAKQGWEPQHF.

V gene TRBV29-1 combines with J gene TRBJ1-5, with 7 bases identical to TRBD1. Germline V gives CDR1 SQVTM, CDR2 ANQGSEA. J gave up 2 bases and V 7 bases, and 8 bases lay outside the gene matches. The CDR3 sequence is 14 residues long. CDR3 sequence (DNA): TGCAGCGCGATTTGGGGGACAGGCAATCAGCCCCAGCATTTT. It is translated as CSAIWGTGNQPQHF.

V is TRBV7-2 and J is TRBJ2-3; 8 nucleotides align to TRBD1. The CDR3 extends over 17 amino acids. CDR1 and CDR2 (germline): SGHTA, FQGNSA. With V trimmed by 1 base and J by 4 bases, 10 bases remained unmatched. CDR3 DNA sequence: TGTGCCAGCAGCTTAGTAGGACAGGGCCGCGGAGCAGATACGCAGTATTTT. Translated, it gives CASSLVGQGRGADTQYF.

The rearrangement uses TRBV5-1 and TRBJ2-2, with 9 nucleotides matching TRBD1. Per germline, CDR1 SGHRS and CDR2 YFSETQ. V dropped 4 bases and J dropped 3; count of bases not matched to a gene: 4. The CDR3 runs to 15 residues. The CDR3 region is CASSIQGADTGELFF. In DNA, the CDR3 is TGCGCCAGCAGCATACAGGGGGCTGACACCGGGGAGCTGTTTTTT.